The next 27 T cell receptor beta chains were all read from a single sample in a study of OX40 agonist ivuxolimab in advanced cancers. The data were produced by immunoSEQ multiplex PCR, yet TCRdb's version contains in-frame clones alone and is incomplete. The data show 40,000 to 55,000 clones, approximately 87% seen once. This sample comprised CD4+ or CD8+ T cells sorted from blood, obtained in a trial of the OX40 agonist ivuxolimab. The source of these receptors is an adult with an advanced solid tumor such as melanoma, head and neck, liver or kidney cancer.

The rearrangement links TRBV6-5 to TRBJ1-2, with 7 bases matching TRBD1. CDR1 MNHEY and CDR2 SVGAGI come from the germline V gene. With 3 bases clipped from V and 4 bases from J, the junction kept 8 bases outside the gene matches. CDR3 length: 15 amino acids. The CDR3: CASSYNGAGGYGYTF. CDR3 sequence (DNA): TGTGCCAGCAGTTATAATGGCGCAGGGGGCTATGGCTACACCTTC.

This clone was detected only once. V usage is TRBV5-6 and J usage is TRBJ2-7; no clear D gene. This CDR3 comprises 11 residues. Germline V CDR1 and CDR2: SGHDT, YYEEEE. V lost 1 base and J lost 3, with 2 bases in between. CDR3 nucleotides: TGTGCCAGCAGCTTGCACTACGAGCAGTACTTC. Amino acids: CASSLHYEQYF.

The J gene is TRBJ2-5, the V gene TRBV7-2; weak D call: TRBD1 (5 bases). The CDR3 length is 14 residues. Germline-derived CDR1 and CDR2 are SGHTA and FQGNSA. V was pared by 5 bases and J by 2 bases, with 12 bases between. The DNA of the CDR3 is TGTGCCAGCAGCCTTGTGACAGTACAAGAGACCCAGTACTTC. Encoded protein: CASSLVTVQETQYF. The whole variable domain, filled in from reference TRBV7-2 and TRBJ2-5, reads GAGVSQSPSNKVTEKGKDVELRCDPISGHTALYWYRQSLGQGLEFLIYFQGNSAPDKSGLPSDRFSAERTGGSVSTLTIQRTQQEDSAVYLCASSLVTVQETQYFGPGTRLLVL.

J is TRBJ2-2 and V is TRBV9, with 9 bases matching TRBD1. The CDR3 sequence is 15 residues long. From germline, CDR1 is SGDLS and CDR2 YYNGEE. The V segment lost 4 bases and the J segment 13 bases; nucleotides outside the gene matches: 14. In DNA, the CDR3 is TGTGCCAGCAGCATCACGGGACAGGGAATCTCGGGGCTGTTTTTT. Encoded protein: CASSITGQGISGLFF. Full variable domain (remainder filled in from reference TRBV9 and TRBJ2-2): DSGVTQTPKHLITATGQRVTLRCSPRSGDLSVYWYQQSLDQGLQFLIQYYNGEERAKGNILERFSAQQFPDLHSELNLSSLELGDSALYFCASSITGQGISGLFFGEGSRLTVL.

The chain carries TRBV7-6 and TRBJ2-2; TRBD1 might be the D (6 bases). The V end lost 1 base, the J end lost 0 bases, and 6 bases lay between the germline ends. Per the germline V gene, CDR1 is SGHVS and CDR2 is FNYEAQ. This CDR3 region has 15 residues. CDR3 residues: CASSLGQANTGELFF. The DNA for the CDR3 is TGTGCCAGCAGCTTAGGACAGGCGAACACCGGGGAGCTGTTTTTT.

In this sample, this clone turned up once. V gene TRBV27 combines with J gene TRBJ2-2; unclear D gene. The CDR3 is 14 residues long. Germline CDR1 and CDR2: MNHEY and SMNVEV (reference sequence). The ends were cut back, 0 bases at V and 1 base at J, with 3 bases in the middle. CDR3 DNA sequence: TGTGCCAGCAGTTTATCCTTGAACACCGGGGAGCTGTTTTTT. Its protein is CASSLSLNTGELFF.

V usage is TRBV9 and J usage is TRBJ2-5; 8 bases agree with TRBD1. This CDR3 comprises 14 residues. Germline V gene sequence: CDR1 SGDLS, CDR2 YYNGEE. Trimming at V came to 4 bases and at J to 5 bases, leaving 7 bases not matched to a gene. CDR3 sequence (DNA): TGTGCCAGCAGCCAGACAGGGGATGGGGAGACCCAGTACTTC. It is translated as CASSQTGDGETQYF.

The V gene is TRBV6-6, the J gene TRBJ2-7; D is perhaps TRBD1 (5 bases). Germline assignment: CDR1 MNHNY and CDR2 SVGAGI (reference sequence). Between the trimmed V and J ends, which lost 6 bases and 10 bases, there was a span of 19 bases. The CDR3 runs to 13 residues. This CDR3 reads CASSPTGRGNQYF. Written as DNA, the CDR3 is TGTGCCAGCAGCCCTACGGGTAGGGGAAATCAGTACTTC.

This clone turned up a few times. This chain's CDR3 is CASSFVSSNQPQHF. The DNA for the CDR3 is TGTGCCAGCAGTTTTGTCAGTAGCAATCAGCCCCAGCATTTT. The chain is built from TRBV27 and TRBJ1-5; D call uncertain. Trimming left V 3 bases short and J 0 bases short, with 6 bases between. Germline V gives CDR1 MNHEY, CDR2 SMNVEV (reference sequence). The CDR3 extends over 14 amino acids.

The V and J genes are TRBV7-3 and TRBJ2-7; the D is unclear. Looked up from germline, CDR1 is SGHTA and CDR2 is FQGTGA. This CDR3 is built from 13 residues. Trimming shortened V by 1 base and J by 5 bases, and 9 bases separated the two germline ends. This CDR3 is CASSLNLGNEQYF. The CDR3 nucleotides read TGTGCCAGCAGCTTAAATTTGGGTAACGAGCAGTACTTC. The full variable domain, in which reference TRBV7-3 and TRBJ2-7 provide the parts outside the CDR3, is GAGVSQTPSNKVTEKGKYVELRCDPISGHTALYWYRQSLGQGPEFLIYFQGTGAADDSGLPNDRFFAVRPEGSVSTLKIQRTERGDSAVYLCASSLNLGNEQYFGPGTRLTVT.

This clone turned up a few times. The chain uses TRBV18 and TRBJ1-6; D is possibly TRBD1 (6 bases). V was pared by 4 bases and J by 8 bases, with 18 bases between. The CDR3 is 16 residues long. CDR1 KGHSH and CDR2 LQKENI come from the germline V gene. CDR3 sequence (DNA): TGTGCCAGCTCACGCGGGGGCGTGACCTTACATTCACCCCTCCACTTT. It specifies CASSRGGVTLHSPLHF.

This clone appeared a single time. This sequence joins TRBV5-6 and TRBJ1-1; 8 nucleotides match TRBD1. From germline, CDR1 is SGHDT and CDR2 YYEEEE. J gave up 0 bases and V 2 bases, and 3 bases lay outside the gene matches. The CDR3 contains 15 residues. The CDR3 loop is CASSFNRGMNTEAFF. The DNA of the CDR3 is TGTGCCAGCAGCTTCAACAGGGGGATGAACACTGAAGCTTTCTTT.

The chain has TRBV27 and TRBJ1-2, with D perhaps matching TRBD1 (5 bases). CDR1 is MNHEY and CDR2 is SMNVEV in the germline V gene (reference sequence). The CDR3 runs 14 residues. V was clipped by 5 bases and J by 4 bases, with 14 bases between them. This CDR3 is CASSDRDQAYGYTF. CDR3 DNA sequence: TGTGCCAGCAGTGACAGAGACCAGGCCTATGGCTACACCTTC.

The J gene is TRBJ1-3, the V gene TRBV10-2; D unclear. CDR1 is WSHSY, CDR2 SAAADI, per germline. The V end lost 2 bases, the J end lost 4 bases, and 9 bases lay between the germline ends. CDR3 length: 14 amino acids. The CDR3 here is CASSEGERGNTIYF. The CDR3 DNA reads as TGCGCCAGCAGTGAGGGGGAGAGGGGAAACACCATATATTTT.

The genes are TRBV5-1 and TRBJ2-7; D is perhaps TRBD2 (5 bases). In germline, CDR1 is SGHRS, CDR2 YFSETQ. V was pared by 2 bases and J by 6 bases, with 24 bases between. The CDR3 contains 17 residues. The CDR3, as DNA: TGCGCCAGCAGCTTTTGGCTACGGACCCTGGGAGTGTTCGAGCAGTACTTC. Translated, it gives CASSFWLRTLGVFEQYF.

V usage is TRBV11-3 and J usage is TRBJ1-1; the D gene is possibly TRBD1 (6 bases). Trimming took 9 bases from V and 2 from J, leaving 25 bases between them. Germline-derived CDR1 and CDR2 are SGHNT and YENEEA. The CDR3 length is 17 residues. CDR3 in DNA: TGTGCCAGGGGGGGTCAGGGGCGAGAAGCACTCAACACTGAAGCTTTCTTT. It yields the protein CARGGQGREALNTEAFF.

This chain uses TRBV27 with TRBJ2-3; 10 nucleotides line up with TRBD1. The CDR3 totals 18 residues. The germline gives CDR1 MNHEY, CDR2 SMNVEV (reference sequence). V dropped 8 bases and J dropped 5; count of bases not matched to a gene: 19. The CDR3 loop reads CASGNSRAGTGVQDTQYF. Here the CDR3 DNA reads TGTGCCAGCGGAAACTCCCGCGCCGGGACAGGGGTCCAAGATACGCAGTATTTT.

The chain uses TRBV5-4 and TRBJ1-2; the D is unclear. The CDR3 consists of 13 residues. Between the trimmed V and J ends, which lost 3 bases and 6 bases, there was a span of 12 bases. CDR1 is SGHNT and CDR2 is YYREEE in the germline V gene (reference sequence). This CDR3 is CASSSPSSHGYTF. CDR3 nucleotides: TGTGCCAGCAGCTCCCCATCGTCGCATGGCTACACCTTC.

The chain couples TRBV30 to TRBJ1-2; D is unresolved. Between the trimmed V and J ends, which lost 3 bases and 2 bases, there was a span of 7 bases. This CDR3 contains 12 residues. Germline V gene data show CDR1 as GTSNPN and CDR2 as SVGIG (reference sequence). The chain's CDR3 is CAWRGRNYGYTF. DNA for the CDR3: TGTGCCTGGAGAGGAAGGAACTATGGCTACACCTTC.

The chain uses TRBV18 and TRBJ2-7, with 8 bases identical to TRBD1. Losses at the gene ends were 4 bases for V and 5 bases for J; bases not matched to a gene: 10. The CDR3 is 15 residues long. Per the germline V gene, CDR1 is KGHSH and CDR2 is LQKENI. The CDR3 sequence: CASSLGQGGPNEQYF. The CDR3 DNA is TGTGCCAGCTCACTTGGACAGGGCGGCCCCAACGAGCAGTACTTC. Full variable domain (outside the CDR3, taken from reference TRBV18 and TRBJ2-7): NAGVMQNPRHLVRRRGQEARLRCSPMKGHSHVYWYRQLPEEGLKFMVYLQKENIIDESGMPKERFSAEFPKEGPSILRIQQVVRGDSAAYFCASSLGQGGPNEQYFGPGTRLTVT.

CDR3 bases: TGCGCCAGCAGTGAGTCCCCACTAGCGGGGGGGAAACAGACCCAGTACTTC. As protein: CASSESPLAGGKQTQYF. V and J are TRBV10-1 and TRBJ2-5; TRBD2 agrees at 13 bases. This CDR3 has 17 residues. Germline lookup yields CDR1 WNHNN and CDR2 SYGVQD (reference sequence). Trimming took 0 bases from V and 6 from J; bases not matched to a gene: 7.

The chain uses TRBV7-6 and TRBJ1-4, with D possibly TRBD1 on 6 matching bases. CDR3 length: 15 amino acids. The V and J ends lost 1 base and 4 bases respectively, with 10 bases between them. Germline loops: CDR1 SGHVS, CDR2 FNYEAQ. This chain's CDR3 is CASSLDQGFNEKLFF. DNA for the CDR3: TGTGCCAGCAGCTTAGATCAGGGGTTTAATGAAAAACTGTTTTTT.

Written as DNA, the CDR3 is TGCGCCAGCAGCTTGGCGACAGGGTACACCGGGGAGCTGTTTTTT. It translates to CASSLATGYTGELFF. This rearrangement joins TRBV5-1 to TRBJ2-2; TRBD1 agrees at 7 bases. CDR1 is SGHRS, CDR2 YFSETQ, per germline. J lost 3 bases, V lost 0 bases, and 2 bases had no gene match. The CDR3 runs to 15 residues.

This clone was picked up a small number of times. The rearrangement uses TRBV19 and TRBJ1-2; D remains unclear. Germline V lookup: CDR1 LNHDA, CDR2 SQIVND (reference sequence). The germline V and J ends were trimmed by 3 bases and 0 bases, with 11 bases remaining between them. The length of the CDR3 is 15 residues. CDR3 residues: CASSMGPGANYGYTF. The CDR3 region has the DNA TGTGCCAGTAGTATGGGCCCAGGAGCTAACTATGGCTACACCTTC.

J is TRBJ2-1 and V is TRBV4-1, with D maybe TRBD2 (6 bases). The CDR3 runs 16 residues. Trimming took off 4 bases at V and 2 bases at J, with 15 bases between the two ends. The germline CDR1 and CDR2 sequences are MGHRA and YSYEKL. Here the CDR3 reads CASSRRRGSTYNEQFF. CDR3 in DNA: TGCGCCAGCAGCCGGAGGCGGGGTAGCACCTACAATGAGCAGTTCTTC.

J is TRBJ1-2 and V is TRBV6-1; perhaps TRBD1 as D (5 bases). V lost 6 bases to trimming and J lost 6 bases, with 14 bases between them. The CDR3 is made up of 13 amino acids. Looked up from germline, CDR1 is MNHNS and CDR2 is SASEGT. The CDR3 DNA reads TGTGCCAGCAGGCCAGCCGGGGGGGATGGCTACACCTTC. Translating gives CASRPAGGDGYTF.

The CDR3 DNA follows: TGTGCCACCCAGGGGGAGAACACCGGGGAGCTGTTTTTT. This translates into CATQGENTGELFF. The chain recombines TRBV19 with TRBJ2-2; 7 bases are shared with TRBD1. After removal of 10 bases from V and 1 base from J, the junction contained 3 bases not matched to a gene. CDR1 LNHDA and CDR2 SQIVND come from the germline V gene (reference sequence). CDR3 size: 13 residues.